This TCR beta chain was found in a study of T cell clones after liver transplantation. Study outcomes and limitations: In two subjects, few donor cells limited the measurable donor-reactive repertoire. Donor-reactive sequences fell more than third party-reactive ones, suggesting partial deletion.

In germline, CDR1 is SGHDT, CDR2 YYEEEE. CDR3 size: 15 residues. The V segment lost 1 base and the J segment 6 bases; nucleotides outside the gene matches: 5. The table lists this clone with a count of one. The antigen is not known. Clones were sequenced by immunoSEQ multiplex PCR, and TCRdb holds only the in-frame ones, with some missing. Seen here are roughly 60,000 clones, around 70% observed once, and the top ten hold about 3%. The gene calls are TRBV5-6 and TRBJ2-1; 9 bases line up with TRBD1. The sample was CD4+ T cells from blood, taken at the 15-month timepoint. The receptor was isolated from a human patient who received a liver transplant. Part of the T cell pool may stem from the graft donor. Here the CDR3 DNA reads TGTGCCAGCAGCTTGAGGGACAGGGTCGGCAATGAGCAGTTCTTC. Protein product: CASSLRDRVGNEQFF.